A single sample gave rise to the 8 T cell receptor beta chains below, sequenced in a study of T cells of healthy individuals. TCRdb used MiXCR to reprocess the 5' RACE reads, holding one entry per CDR3 protein. The sample includes tens of thousands of distinct CDR3 sequences, approximately 14% of them seen just once. The receptors come from a human donor in good health.

Many counts were recorded for this clonotype. V and J are TRBV5-1 and TRBJ2-1, with TRBD2 matching over 7 bases. The CDR3 runs 17 residues. V lost 1 base and J lost 5; bases outside the gene matches: 12. From germline, CDR1 is SGHRS and CDR2 YFSETQ. CDR3 residues: CASSLSTPAGINNEQFF. As DNA, the CDR3 is TGCGCCAGCAGCTTGTCGACCCCAGCGGGAATAAACAATGAGCAGTTCTTC.

V gene TRBV7-2 combines with J gene TRBJ1-1; the D is unclear. The CDR3 loop spans 14 amino acids. V lost 6 bases to trimming and J lost 6 bases, with 17 bases between them. From germline, CDR1 is SGHTA and CDR2 FQGNSA. CDR3 sequence reads: CASSPTTGVAEAFF. In DNA form, the CDR3 reads TGTGCCAGCAGTCCTACGACGGGAGTCGCTGAAGCTTTCTTT.

This clonotype was seen ten or more times. The chain couples TRBV6-1 to TRBJ2-6; 11 positions match TRBD1. This CDR3 spans 16 amino acids. The V gene's germline CDR1 is MNHNS and CDR2 SASEGT. The ends lost 7 bases at V and 2 bases at J; junction bases unmatched: 4. DNA for the CDR3: TGTGCCAGCAAGAGGACAGGGGGCACTGGGGCCAACGTCCTGACTTTC. It encodes CASKRTGGTGANVLTF.

This clonotype was counted at least ten times. V is TRBV4-2 and J is TRBJ1-6, with 8 bases identical to TRBD1. The germline V gene has CDR1 LGHNA and CDR2 YNFKEQ. CDR3 length equals 13 residues. V shed 3 bases and J 8 bases; nucleotides not matched to a gene: 0. This CDR3 reads CASSQGQDSPLHF. CDR3 DNA sequence: TGTGCCAGCAGCCAGGGACAGGATTCACCCCTCCACTTT.

In this sample, this clonotype turned up once. The chain links TRBV27 to TRBJ2-7; the D is unclear. The CDR3 spans 16 residues. Germline assignment: CDR1 MNHEY and CDR2 SMNVEV (reference sequence). V gave up 6 bases and J gave up 2 bases, with 20 bases separating them. The CDR3 DNA is TGTGCCAGCAGCCCCCAGACGGACGGCCCGACCTACGAGCAGTACTTC. Its translation: CASSPQTDGPTYEQYF.

This clonotype has at least ten counts. The gene calls are TRBV6-1 and TRBJ1-2; the match to TRBD1 covers 7 bases. The J segment lost 2 bases and the V segment lost 4 bases, leaving 1 base of the junction unmatched. The germline V gene has CDR1 MNHNS and CDR2 SASEGT. This CDR3 is built from 13 residues. The CDR3 loop is CASSATGNYGYTF. CDR3 DNA sequence: TGTGCCAGCAGTGCGACAGGGAACTATGGCTACACCTTC.

This clonotype was picked up a small number of times. The chain uses TRBV6-5 and TRBJ1-2; D gene uncertain. Deletions cut 6 bases from V and 2 bases from J, with 13 bases between. Germline V gene lookup returns CDR1 MNHEY and CDR2 SVGAGI. The CDR3 runs to 14 residues. The DNA of the CDR3 is TGTGCCAGCAGCCGGCCGGGGTCGAACTATGGCTACACCTTC. It translates to CASSRPGSNYGYTF.

This clonotype was seen only a few times. This chain joins TRBV4-3 and TRBJ2-1, with 11 bases identical to TRBD2. Germline assignment: CDR1 LGHNA and CDR2 YSLEER. The CDR3 is 17 residues long. Trimming at V came to 0 bases and at J to 6 bases, leaving 7 bases not matched to a gene. The CDR3 is CASSQELTSGASNEQFF. In nucleotides, the CDR3 is TGCGCCAGCAGCCAAGAGTTGACTAGCGGGGCCTCCAATGAGCAGTTCTTC.